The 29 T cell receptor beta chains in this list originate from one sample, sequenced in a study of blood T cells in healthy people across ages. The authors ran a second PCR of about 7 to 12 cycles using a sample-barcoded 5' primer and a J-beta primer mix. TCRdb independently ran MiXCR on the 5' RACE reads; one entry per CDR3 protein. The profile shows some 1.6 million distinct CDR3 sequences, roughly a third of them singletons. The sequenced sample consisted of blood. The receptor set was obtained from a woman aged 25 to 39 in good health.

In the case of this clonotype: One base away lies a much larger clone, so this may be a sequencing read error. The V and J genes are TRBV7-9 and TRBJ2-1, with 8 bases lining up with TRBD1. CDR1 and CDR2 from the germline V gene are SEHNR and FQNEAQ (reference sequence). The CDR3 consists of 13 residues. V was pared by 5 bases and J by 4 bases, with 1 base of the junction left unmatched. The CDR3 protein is CASSGDRYNEQFF. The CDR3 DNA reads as TGTGCCAGCAGCGGGGACAGGTACAATGAGCAGTTCTTC.

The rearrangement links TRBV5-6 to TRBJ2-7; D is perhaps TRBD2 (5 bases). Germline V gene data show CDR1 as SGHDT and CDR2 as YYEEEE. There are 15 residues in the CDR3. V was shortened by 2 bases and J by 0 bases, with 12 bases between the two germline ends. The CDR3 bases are TGTGCCAGCAGCTTCCGACTAAATCCCTCCTACGAGCAGTACTTC. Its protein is CASSFRLNPSYEQYF.

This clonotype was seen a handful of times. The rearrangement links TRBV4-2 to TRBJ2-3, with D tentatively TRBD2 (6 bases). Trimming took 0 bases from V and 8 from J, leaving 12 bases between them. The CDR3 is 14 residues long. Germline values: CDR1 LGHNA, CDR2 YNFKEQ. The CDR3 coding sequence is TGTGCCAGCAGCCAAGACAGGGCTAGCGCTACGCAGTATTTT. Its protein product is CASSQDRASATQYF.

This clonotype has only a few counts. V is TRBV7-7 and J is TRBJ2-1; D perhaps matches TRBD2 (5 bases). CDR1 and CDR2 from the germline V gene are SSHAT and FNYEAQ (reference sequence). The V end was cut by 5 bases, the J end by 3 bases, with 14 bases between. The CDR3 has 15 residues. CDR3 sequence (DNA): TGTGCCAGCAGCCCCCGCCTAGCTATCTACAATGAGCAGTTCTTC. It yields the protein CASSPRLAIYNEQFF.

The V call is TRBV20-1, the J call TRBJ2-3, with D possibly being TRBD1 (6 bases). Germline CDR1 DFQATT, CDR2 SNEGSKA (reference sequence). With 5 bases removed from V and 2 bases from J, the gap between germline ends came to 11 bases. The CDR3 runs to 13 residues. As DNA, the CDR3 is TGCAGTGCTCGGACAGATAACACAGATACGCAGTATTTT. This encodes CSARTDNTDTQYF.

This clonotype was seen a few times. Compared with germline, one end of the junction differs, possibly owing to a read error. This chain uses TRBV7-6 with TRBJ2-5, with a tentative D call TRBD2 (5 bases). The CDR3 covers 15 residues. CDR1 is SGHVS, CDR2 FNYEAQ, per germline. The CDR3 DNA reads TGTGCCAGCAGCCCGGCCTCCCTAGCTGGGGAGACCCGGTACTTC. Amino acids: CASSPASLAGETRYF.

DNA of the CDR3: TGTGCCAGCAGCTTAGCGCAAGGACAGGGGGCTAATGGCTACACCTTC. This gives the protein CASSLAQGQGANGYTF. The rearrangement links TRBV7-2 to TRBJ1-2; 11 positions match TRBD1. Germline V lookup: CDR1 SGHTA, CDR2 FQGNSA. Unmatched junction bases numbered 6, after V lost 0 bases and J lost 6 bases. CDR3 length: 16 residues.

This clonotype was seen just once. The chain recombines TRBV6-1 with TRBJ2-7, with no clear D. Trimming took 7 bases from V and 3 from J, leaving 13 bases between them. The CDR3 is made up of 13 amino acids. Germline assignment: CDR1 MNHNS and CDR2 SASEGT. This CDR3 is CASTSRTLYEQYF. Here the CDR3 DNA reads TGTGCCAGCACTAGTCGGACCCTCTACGAGCAGTACTTC.

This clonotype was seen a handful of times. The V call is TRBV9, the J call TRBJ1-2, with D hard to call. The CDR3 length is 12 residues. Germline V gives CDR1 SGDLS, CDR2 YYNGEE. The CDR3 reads CTSGGGNYGYTF. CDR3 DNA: TGTACGTCGGGCGGCGGCAACTATGGCTACACCTTC.

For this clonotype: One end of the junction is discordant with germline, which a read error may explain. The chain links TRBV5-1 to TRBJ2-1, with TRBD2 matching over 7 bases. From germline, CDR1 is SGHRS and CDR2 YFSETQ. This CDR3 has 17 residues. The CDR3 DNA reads TGCGCCAGCAGCTCCGGATCCCCTTCCGGGAGGTACACTGAGCAGTTCTTC. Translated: CASSSGSPSGRYTEQFF.

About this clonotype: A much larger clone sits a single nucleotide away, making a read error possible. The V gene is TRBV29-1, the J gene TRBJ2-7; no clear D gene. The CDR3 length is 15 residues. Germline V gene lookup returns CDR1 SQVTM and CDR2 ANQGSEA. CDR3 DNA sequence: TGCAGCGTCTCCAACGGGTTTGAGAGCTCCTACGTGCAGTACTTC. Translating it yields CSVSNGFESSYVQYF.

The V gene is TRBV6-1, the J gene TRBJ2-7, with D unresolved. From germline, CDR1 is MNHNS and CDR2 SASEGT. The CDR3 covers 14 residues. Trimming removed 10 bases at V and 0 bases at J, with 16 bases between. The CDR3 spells CATYDPHRSYEQYF. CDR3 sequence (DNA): TGTGCCACCTACGACCCACACCGCTCCTACGAGCAGTACTTC.

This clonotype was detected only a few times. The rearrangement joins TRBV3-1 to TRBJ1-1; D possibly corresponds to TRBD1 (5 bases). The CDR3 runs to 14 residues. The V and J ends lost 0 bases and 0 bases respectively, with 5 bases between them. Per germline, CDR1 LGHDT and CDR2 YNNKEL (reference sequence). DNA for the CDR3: TGTGCCAGCAGCCAAGAACAGGTGAACACTGAAGCTTTCTTT. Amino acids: CASSQEQVNTEAFF.

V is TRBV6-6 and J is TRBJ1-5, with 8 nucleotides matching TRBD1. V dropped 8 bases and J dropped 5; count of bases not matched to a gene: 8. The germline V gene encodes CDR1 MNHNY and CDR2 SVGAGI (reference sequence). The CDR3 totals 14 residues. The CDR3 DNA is TGTGCCAGCCAGAGAGAGACAGGGGATCAGCCCCAGCATTTT. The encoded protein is CASQRETGDQPQHF.

The CDR3 here is CASSQELGRVIEQYF. In nucleotides, the CDR3 is TGTGCCAGCAGCCAAGAACTGGGCAGGGTAATCGAGCAGTACTTC. J is TRBJ2-7 and V is TRBV4-2; TRBD1 might be the D (5 bases). Germline CDR1 and CDR2: LGHNA and YNFKEQ. This CDR3 contains 15 residues. Trimming removed 0 bases from V and 6 bases from J, with 15 bases in between.

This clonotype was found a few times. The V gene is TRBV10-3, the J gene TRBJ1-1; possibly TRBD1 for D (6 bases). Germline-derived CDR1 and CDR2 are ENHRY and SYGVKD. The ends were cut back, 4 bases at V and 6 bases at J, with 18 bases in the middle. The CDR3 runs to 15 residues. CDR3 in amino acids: CAISGRDKLGPEAFF. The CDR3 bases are TGTGCCATCAGTGGCCGGGACAAACTAGGTCCTGAAGCTTTCTTT.

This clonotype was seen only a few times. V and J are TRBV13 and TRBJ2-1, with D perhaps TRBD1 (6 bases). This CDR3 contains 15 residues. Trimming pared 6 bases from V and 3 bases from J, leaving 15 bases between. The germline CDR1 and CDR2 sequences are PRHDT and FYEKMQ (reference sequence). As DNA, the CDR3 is TGTGCCAGCAGGCCGGACAGAAACGTCTACAATGAGCAGTTCTTC. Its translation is CASRPDRNVYNEQFF.

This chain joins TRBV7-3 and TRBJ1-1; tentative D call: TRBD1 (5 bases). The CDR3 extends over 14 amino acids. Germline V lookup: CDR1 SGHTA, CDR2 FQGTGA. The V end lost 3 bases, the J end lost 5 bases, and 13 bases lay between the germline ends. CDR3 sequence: CASSLTDLGTEAFF. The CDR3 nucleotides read TGTGCCAGCAGCTTGACAGACCTGGGGACTGAAGCTTTCTTT.

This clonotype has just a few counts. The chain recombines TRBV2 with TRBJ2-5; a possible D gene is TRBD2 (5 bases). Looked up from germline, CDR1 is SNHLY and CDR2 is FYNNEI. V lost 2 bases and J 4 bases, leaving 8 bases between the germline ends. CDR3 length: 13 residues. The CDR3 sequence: CASSEIGGETQYF. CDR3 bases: TGTGCCAGCAGTGAAATCGGAGGAGAGACCCAGTACTTC.

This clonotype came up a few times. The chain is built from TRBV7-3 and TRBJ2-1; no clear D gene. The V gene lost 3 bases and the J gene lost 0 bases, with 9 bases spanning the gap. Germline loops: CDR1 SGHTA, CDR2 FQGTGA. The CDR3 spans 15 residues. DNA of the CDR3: TGTGCCAGCAGCTTTACATACAGCTCCTACAATGAGCAGTTCTTC. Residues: CASSFTYSSYNEQFF.

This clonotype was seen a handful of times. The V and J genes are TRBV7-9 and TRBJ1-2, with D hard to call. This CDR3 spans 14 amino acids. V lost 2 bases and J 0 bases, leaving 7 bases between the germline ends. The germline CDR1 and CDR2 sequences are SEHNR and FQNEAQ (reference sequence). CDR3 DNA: TGTGCCAGCAGCTTATACGGGCCTAACTATGGCTACACCTTC. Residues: CASSLYGPNYGYTF.

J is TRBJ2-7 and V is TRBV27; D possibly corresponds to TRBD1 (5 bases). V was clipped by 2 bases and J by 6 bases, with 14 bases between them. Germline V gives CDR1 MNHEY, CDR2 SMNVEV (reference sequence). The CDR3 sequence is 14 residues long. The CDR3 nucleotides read TGTGCCAGCAGTTTACGGCAGGGAAGGGGCGAGCAGTACTTC. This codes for CASSLRQGRGEQYF.

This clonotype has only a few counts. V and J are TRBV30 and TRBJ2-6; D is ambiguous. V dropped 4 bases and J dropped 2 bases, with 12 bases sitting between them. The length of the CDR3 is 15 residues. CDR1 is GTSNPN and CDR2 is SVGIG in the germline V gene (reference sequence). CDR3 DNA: TGTGCCTGGACCCCCGGCATAGCTGGGGCCAACGTCCTGACTTTC. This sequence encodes CAWTPGIAGANVLTF.

In nucleotides, the CDR3 is TGTGCCAGCAGTGAGGGACAGGGCAGAACACCCCTCCACTTT. It is translated as CASSEGQGRTPLHF. This rearrangement joins TRBV2 to TRBJ1-6, with 9 bases matching TRBD1. This CDR3 has 14 amino acids. V shed 3 bases, J shed 11 bases, and the junction held 5 bases outside the gene matches. From germline, CDR1 is SNHLY and CDR2 FYNNEI. Drawing the rest from reference TRBV2 and TRBJ1-6, the complete variable domain is EPEVTQTPSHQVTQMGQEVILRCVPISNHLYFYWYRQILGQKVEFLVSFYNNEISEKSEIFDDQFSVERPDGSNFTLKIRSTKLEDSAMYFCASSEGQGRTPLHFGNGTRLTVT.

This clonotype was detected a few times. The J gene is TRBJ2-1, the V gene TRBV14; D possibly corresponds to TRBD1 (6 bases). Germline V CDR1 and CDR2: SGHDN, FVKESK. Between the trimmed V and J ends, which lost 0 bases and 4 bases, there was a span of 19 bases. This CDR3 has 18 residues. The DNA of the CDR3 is TGTGCCAGCAGCCAAGATCTAGGCGGCAGGGGCTTTTACAATGAGCAGTTCTTC. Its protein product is CASSQDLGGRGFYNEQFF.

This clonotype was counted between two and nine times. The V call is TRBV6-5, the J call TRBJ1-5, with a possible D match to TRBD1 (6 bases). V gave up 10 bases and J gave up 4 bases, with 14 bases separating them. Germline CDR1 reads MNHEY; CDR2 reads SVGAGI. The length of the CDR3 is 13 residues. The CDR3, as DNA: TGTGCCACCAAATCAACAGGGAATCAGCCCCAGCATTTT. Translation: CATKSTGNQPQHF.

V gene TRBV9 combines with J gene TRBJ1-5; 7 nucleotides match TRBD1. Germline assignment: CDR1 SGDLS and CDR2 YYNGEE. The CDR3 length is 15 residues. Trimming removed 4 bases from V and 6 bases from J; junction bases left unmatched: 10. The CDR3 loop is CASSPGRGGGQPQHF. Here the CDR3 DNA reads TGTGCCAGCAGCCCGGGGAGAGGGGGCGGTCAGCCCCAGCATTTT.

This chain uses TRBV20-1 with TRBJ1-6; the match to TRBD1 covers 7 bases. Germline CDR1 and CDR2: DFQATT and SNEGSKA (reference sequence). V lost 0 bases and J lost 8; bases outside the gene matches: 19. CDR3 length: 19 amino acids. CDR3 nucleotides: TGCAGTGCTAGAGATTTTCGGGTGGGGACAGCAAATGGAGATTCACCCCTCCACTTT. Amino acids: CSARDFRVGTANGDSPLHF.

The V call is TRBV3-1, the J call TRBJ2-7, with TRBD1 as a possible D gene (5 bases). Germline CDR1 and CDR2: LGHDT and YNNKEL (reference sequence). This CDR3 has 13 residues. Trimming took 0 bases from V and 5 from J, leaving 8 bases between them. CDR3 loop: CASSQDWGDEQYF. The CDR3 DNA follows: TGTGCCAGCAGCCAAGATTGGGGCGACGAGCAGTACTTC.